One sample yielded the 15 T cell receptor beta chains listed below, sequenced in a study of vaccination effects on CD4 cells after COVID-19. After expansion with viral peptide pools in the ViraFEST assay, antigen-specific CD4+ T cells were sequenced. Culture lasted about nine days before CD4+ T cell isolation. Participants received two doses of either the BNT162b2 or mRNA-1273 vaccine. These receptors are not linked to any known antigen. The data were produced by immunoSEQ multiplex PCR, yet TCRdb's version contains in-frame clones alone and is incomplete. The sample includes more than 35,000 clones, around four fifths of them seen just once. The source was CD4+ T cells from PBMCs cultured with HCoV-NL63 spike peptides, collected after COVID-19 vaccination. The receptors stem from a human donor who received a COVID-19 vaccine. Some clones in this sample may be carry-over from other donors' samples.

J is TRBJ2-1 and V is TRBV4-2; D is possibly TRBD2 (6 bases). The CDR3 is 18 residues long. The germline gives CDR1 LGHNA, CDR2 YNFKEQ. V was trimmed by 1 base and J by 3 bases, leaving 19 bases between them. The CDR3: CASSQGYGGATNYNEQFF. The CDR3, as DNA: TGTGCCAGCAGCCAAGGCTACGGCGGGGCGACGAACTACAATGAGCAGTTCTTC.

This clone was found once. J is TRBJ2-5 and V is TRBV15; D tentatively fits TRBD1 or TRBD2 (6 bases each). Germline CDR1 and CDR2: LNHNV and YYDKDF (reference sequence). V was clipped by 0 bases and J by 5 bases, with 10 bases between them. CDR3 length equals 14 residues. The CDR3 DNA follows: TGTGCCACCAGCAGAGATGGGGGGCGGGAGACCCAGTACTTC. The encoded protein is CATSRDGGRETQYF.

This chain connects TRBV5-1 to TRBJ2-3; possibly TRBD2 for D (5 bases). Looked up from germline, CDR1 is SGHRS and CDR2 is YFSETQ. V lost 2 bases and J 4 bases, leaving 17 bases between the germline ends. The CDR3 is 16 amino acids. The CDR3 sequence: CASSFPLLESADTQYF. CDR3 in DNA: TGCGCCAGCAGCTTTCCTCTACTAGAGAGCGCAGATACGCAGTATTTT.

The chain couples TRBV19 to TRBJ2-1, with 10 bases lining up with TRBD1. CDR1 is LNHDA and CDR2 is SQIVND in the germline V gene (reference sequence). Trimming removed 4 bases from V and 5 bases from J; junction bases left unmatched: 5. The CDR3 spans 15 residues. CDR3 in DNA: TGTGCCAGTAGTAGACAGGGGGCGAAAGACAATGAGCAGTTCTTC. The encoded protein is CASSRQGAKDNEQFF.

This sequence joins TRBV27 and TRBJ1-5, with D tentatively TRBD1 (6 bases). Trimming stripped 3 bases from V and 6 bases from J, with 21 bases between. Germline CDR1 reads MNHEY; CDR2 reads SMNVEV (reference sequence). The CDR3 runs 17 residues. The CDR3 is CASSLLTAGVVRQPQHF. Written as DNA, the CDR3 is TGTGCCAGCAGTTTGTTGACGGCAGGGGTGGTTCGTCAGCCCCAGCATTTT.

Points on this clone: Germline and junction disagree at one end, which may indicate a read error. The V and J genes are TRBV12-3 or TRBV12-4 and TRBJ2-5; D is unresolved. The CDR3 loop spans 12 amino acids. CDR3 DNA sequence: TGTGCCAGCTGTTTCGGCCCTGGCGCCCAGTACTTC. Translated: CASCFGPGAQYF.

The chain joins TRBV10-1 to TRBJ2-1; possibly TRBD1 for D (6 bases). This CDR3 comprises 13 residues. Trimming left V 8 bases short and J 2 bases short, with 10 bases between. From germline, CDR1 is WNHNN and CDR2 SYGVQD (reference sequence). CDR3 in amino acids: CASSRDTYNEQFF. The CDR3 bases are TGCGCCAGCTCCCGGGACACCTACAATGAGCAGTTCTTC.

The rearrangement uses TRBV5-5 and TRBJ1-6, with 8 bases lining up with TRBD1. After removal of 4 bases from V and 6 bases from J, the junction contained 9 bases not matched to a gene. The length of the CDR3 is 16 residues. Germline V gene data show CDR1 as SGHKS and CDR2 as YYEKEE (reference sequence). This CDR3 reads CASSSQGAPGNSPLHF. DNA for the CDR3: TGTGCCAGCAGCAGCCAGGGGGCGCCTGGTAATTCACCCCTCCACTTT.

The CDR3 region has the DNA TGCGCCAGCAGCTTGGGGCAGGAGGATCAGCCCCAGCATTTT. This codes for CASSLGQEDQPQHF. The rearrangement links TRBV5-1 to TRBJ1-5, with D unclear. The CDR3 has 14 residues. Trimming removed 0 bases at V and 5 bases at J, with 9 bases between. Germline CDR1 reads SGHRS; CDR2 reads YFSETQ.

This sequence joins TRBV29-1 and TRBJ2-4; D possibly corresponds to TRBD1 (6 bases). CDR1 is SQVTM, CDR2 ANQGSEA, per germline. This CDR3 spans 14 amino acids. V was clipped by 4 bases and J by 0 bases, with 10 bases between them. CDR3 sequence: CSVGGGRAKNIQYF. The CDR3 DNA reads as TGCAGCGTTGGTGGGGGCCGAGCCAAAAACATTCAGTACTTC.

The chain recombines TRBV25-1 with TRBJ1-1, with no clear D. V was shortened by 6 bases and J by 1 base, with 15 bases between the two germline ends. The CDR3 consists of 15 residues. CDR1 and CDR2 from the germline V gene are MGHDK and SYGVNS. Written as DNA, the CDR3 is TGTGCCAGCAGACCCCGGCTGGGCTCGAACACTGAAGCTTTCTTT. Translated, it gives CASRPRLGSNTEAFF. The variable domain in full, with the rest retrieved from reference TRBV25-1 and TRBJ1-1, is EADIYQTPRYLVIGTGKKITLECSQTMGHDKMYWYQQDPGMELHLIHYSYGVNSTEKGDLSSESTVSRIRTEHFPLTLESARPSHTSQYLCASRPRLGSNTEAFFGQGTRLTVV.

Only a few counts were recorded for this clone. The chain employs TRBV3-1 (or the pseudogene TRBV3-2) and TRBJ2-5, with D possibly being TRBD1 or TRBD2 (5 bases each). CDR3 length equals 14 residues. The ends were cut back, 1 base at V and 2 bases at J, with 8 bases in the middle. Germline lookup yields CDR1 LGHDT and CDR2 YNNKEL (reference sequence). The DNA for the CDR3 is TGTGCCAGCAGCCAAGCGGGACGTCAAGAGACCCAGTACTTC. It translates to CASSQAGRQETQYF.

The chain carries TRBV5-1 and TRBJ2-3, with D maybe TRBD1 (6 bases). Germline V gene lookup returns CDR1 SGHRS and CDR2 YFSETQ. This CDR3 is 14 amino acids long. Deletions cut 4 bases from V and 0 bases from J, with 9 bases between. The CDR3 coding sequence is TGCGCCAGCAGCCCCGGACAGAGCACAGATACGCAGTATTTT. It translates to CASSPGQSTDTQYF. Variable domain in full (rest from reference TRBV5-1 and TRBJ2-3): KAGVTQTPRYLIKTRGQQVTLSCSPISGHRSVSWYQQTPGQGLQFLFEYFSETQRNKGNFPGRFSGRQFSNSRSEMNVSTLELGDSALYLCASSPGQSTDTQYFGPGTRLTVL.

V usage is TRBV18 and J usage is TRBJ2-3; D gene unclear. V shed 3 bases and J shed 2 bases, with 3 bases lying between them. Germline assignment: CDR1 KGHSH and CDR2 LQKENI. The CDR3 is 12 amino acids. The CDR3 reads CASSPPTDTQYF. CDR3 coding DNA: TGTGCCAGCTCACCCCCCACAGATACGCAGTATTTT.

The rearrangement uses TRBV18 and TRBJ2-5, with D possibly being TRBD2 (5 bases). The CDR3 has 14 residues. V lost 6 bases to trimming and J lost 2 bases, with 13 bases between them. Germline V CDR1 and CDR2: KGHSH, LQKENI. In DNA, the CDR3 is TGTGCCAGCTCTCTATCCAGAGGGCAAGAGACCCAGTACTTC. Amino acid sequence: CASSLSRGQETQYF.